Included here is one T cell receptor (beta chain) sequence, with context. Antigen specificity is unknown. The record originates from a study of identifying expanded T cells in peripheral blood. Notes on the study in general: Across healthy donors, higher total template counts meant significantly greater roughly 2-week count variance. Technical replicates showed roughly 1.2 changed clones; two weeks around 15; four weeks 19.

Sequenced by immunoSEQ multiplex PCR; TCRdb stores in-frame clones only, minus some. The sample has around 90,000 clones, approximately 90% seen once; the top ten hold 4%. No infections or other immune events were documented during collection. V lost 3 bases to trimming and J lost 7 bases, with 16 bases between them. There are 15 residues in the CDR3. The germline gives CDR1 MGHRA, CDR2 YSYEKL. The J gene is TRBJ2-1, the V gene TRBV4-1, with D tentatively TRBD1 or TRBD2 (5 bases each). The material sequenced was blood. The TCR comes from a person aged 18 to 75 in good health. The CDR3: CASSHPPKRGNEQFF. DNA of the CDR3: TGCGCCAGCAGCCACCCCCCAAAGAGGGGTAATGAGCAGTTCTTC.